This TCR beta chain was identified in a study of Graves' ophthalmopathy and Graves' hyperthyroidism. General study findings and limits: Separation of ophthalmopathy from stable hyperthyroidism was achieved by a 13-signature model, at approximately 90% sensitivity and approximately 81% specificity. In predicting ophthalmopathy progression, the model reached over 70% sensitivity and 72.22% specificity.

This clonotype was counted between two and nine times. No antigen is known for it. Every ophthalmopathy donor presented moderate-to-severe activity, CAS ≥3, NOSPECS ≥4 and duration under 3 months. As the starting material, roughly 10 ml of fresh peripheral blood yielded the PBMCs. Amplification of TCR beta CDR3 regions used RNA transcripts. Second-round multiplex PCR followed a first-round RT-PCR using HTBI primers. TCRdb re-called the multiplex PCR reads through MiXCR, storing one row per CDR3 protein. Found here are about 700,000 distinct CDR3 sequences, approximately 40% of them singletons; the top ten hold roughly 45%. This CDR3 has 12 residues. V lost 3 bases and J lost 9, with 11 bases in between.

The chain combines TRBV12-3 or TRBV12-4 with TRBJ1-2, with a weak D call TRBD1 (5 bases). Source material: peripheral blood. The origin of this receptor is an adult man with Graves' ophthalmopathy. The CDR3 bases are TGTGCCAGCAGTTTTGGGGGGTCCAGCTACACCTTC. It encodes CASSFGGSSYTF.